This T cell receptor (beta chain) was retrieved from a study of technical replicates of blood from four donors. The CDR3 is 13 residues long. Germline CDR1 is SQVTM and CDR2 is ANQGSEA. V gave up 1 base and J gave up 6 bases, with 13 bases separating them. Profiling relied on immunoSEQ multiplex PCR, and the TCRdb table lists in-frame clones only, not all of them. The table lists roughly 87,000 clones, about 91% of them singletons. Sequences were obtained from T cells isolated from PBMCs. The clonotype comes from a human donor in good health. The chain recombines TRBV29-1 with TRBJ2-7; D is possibly TRBD2 (5 bases). Here the CDR3 reads CSVEVGLAGEQYF. CDR3 bases: TGCAGCGTTGAAGTAGGTCTGGCGGGCGAGCAGTACTTC.